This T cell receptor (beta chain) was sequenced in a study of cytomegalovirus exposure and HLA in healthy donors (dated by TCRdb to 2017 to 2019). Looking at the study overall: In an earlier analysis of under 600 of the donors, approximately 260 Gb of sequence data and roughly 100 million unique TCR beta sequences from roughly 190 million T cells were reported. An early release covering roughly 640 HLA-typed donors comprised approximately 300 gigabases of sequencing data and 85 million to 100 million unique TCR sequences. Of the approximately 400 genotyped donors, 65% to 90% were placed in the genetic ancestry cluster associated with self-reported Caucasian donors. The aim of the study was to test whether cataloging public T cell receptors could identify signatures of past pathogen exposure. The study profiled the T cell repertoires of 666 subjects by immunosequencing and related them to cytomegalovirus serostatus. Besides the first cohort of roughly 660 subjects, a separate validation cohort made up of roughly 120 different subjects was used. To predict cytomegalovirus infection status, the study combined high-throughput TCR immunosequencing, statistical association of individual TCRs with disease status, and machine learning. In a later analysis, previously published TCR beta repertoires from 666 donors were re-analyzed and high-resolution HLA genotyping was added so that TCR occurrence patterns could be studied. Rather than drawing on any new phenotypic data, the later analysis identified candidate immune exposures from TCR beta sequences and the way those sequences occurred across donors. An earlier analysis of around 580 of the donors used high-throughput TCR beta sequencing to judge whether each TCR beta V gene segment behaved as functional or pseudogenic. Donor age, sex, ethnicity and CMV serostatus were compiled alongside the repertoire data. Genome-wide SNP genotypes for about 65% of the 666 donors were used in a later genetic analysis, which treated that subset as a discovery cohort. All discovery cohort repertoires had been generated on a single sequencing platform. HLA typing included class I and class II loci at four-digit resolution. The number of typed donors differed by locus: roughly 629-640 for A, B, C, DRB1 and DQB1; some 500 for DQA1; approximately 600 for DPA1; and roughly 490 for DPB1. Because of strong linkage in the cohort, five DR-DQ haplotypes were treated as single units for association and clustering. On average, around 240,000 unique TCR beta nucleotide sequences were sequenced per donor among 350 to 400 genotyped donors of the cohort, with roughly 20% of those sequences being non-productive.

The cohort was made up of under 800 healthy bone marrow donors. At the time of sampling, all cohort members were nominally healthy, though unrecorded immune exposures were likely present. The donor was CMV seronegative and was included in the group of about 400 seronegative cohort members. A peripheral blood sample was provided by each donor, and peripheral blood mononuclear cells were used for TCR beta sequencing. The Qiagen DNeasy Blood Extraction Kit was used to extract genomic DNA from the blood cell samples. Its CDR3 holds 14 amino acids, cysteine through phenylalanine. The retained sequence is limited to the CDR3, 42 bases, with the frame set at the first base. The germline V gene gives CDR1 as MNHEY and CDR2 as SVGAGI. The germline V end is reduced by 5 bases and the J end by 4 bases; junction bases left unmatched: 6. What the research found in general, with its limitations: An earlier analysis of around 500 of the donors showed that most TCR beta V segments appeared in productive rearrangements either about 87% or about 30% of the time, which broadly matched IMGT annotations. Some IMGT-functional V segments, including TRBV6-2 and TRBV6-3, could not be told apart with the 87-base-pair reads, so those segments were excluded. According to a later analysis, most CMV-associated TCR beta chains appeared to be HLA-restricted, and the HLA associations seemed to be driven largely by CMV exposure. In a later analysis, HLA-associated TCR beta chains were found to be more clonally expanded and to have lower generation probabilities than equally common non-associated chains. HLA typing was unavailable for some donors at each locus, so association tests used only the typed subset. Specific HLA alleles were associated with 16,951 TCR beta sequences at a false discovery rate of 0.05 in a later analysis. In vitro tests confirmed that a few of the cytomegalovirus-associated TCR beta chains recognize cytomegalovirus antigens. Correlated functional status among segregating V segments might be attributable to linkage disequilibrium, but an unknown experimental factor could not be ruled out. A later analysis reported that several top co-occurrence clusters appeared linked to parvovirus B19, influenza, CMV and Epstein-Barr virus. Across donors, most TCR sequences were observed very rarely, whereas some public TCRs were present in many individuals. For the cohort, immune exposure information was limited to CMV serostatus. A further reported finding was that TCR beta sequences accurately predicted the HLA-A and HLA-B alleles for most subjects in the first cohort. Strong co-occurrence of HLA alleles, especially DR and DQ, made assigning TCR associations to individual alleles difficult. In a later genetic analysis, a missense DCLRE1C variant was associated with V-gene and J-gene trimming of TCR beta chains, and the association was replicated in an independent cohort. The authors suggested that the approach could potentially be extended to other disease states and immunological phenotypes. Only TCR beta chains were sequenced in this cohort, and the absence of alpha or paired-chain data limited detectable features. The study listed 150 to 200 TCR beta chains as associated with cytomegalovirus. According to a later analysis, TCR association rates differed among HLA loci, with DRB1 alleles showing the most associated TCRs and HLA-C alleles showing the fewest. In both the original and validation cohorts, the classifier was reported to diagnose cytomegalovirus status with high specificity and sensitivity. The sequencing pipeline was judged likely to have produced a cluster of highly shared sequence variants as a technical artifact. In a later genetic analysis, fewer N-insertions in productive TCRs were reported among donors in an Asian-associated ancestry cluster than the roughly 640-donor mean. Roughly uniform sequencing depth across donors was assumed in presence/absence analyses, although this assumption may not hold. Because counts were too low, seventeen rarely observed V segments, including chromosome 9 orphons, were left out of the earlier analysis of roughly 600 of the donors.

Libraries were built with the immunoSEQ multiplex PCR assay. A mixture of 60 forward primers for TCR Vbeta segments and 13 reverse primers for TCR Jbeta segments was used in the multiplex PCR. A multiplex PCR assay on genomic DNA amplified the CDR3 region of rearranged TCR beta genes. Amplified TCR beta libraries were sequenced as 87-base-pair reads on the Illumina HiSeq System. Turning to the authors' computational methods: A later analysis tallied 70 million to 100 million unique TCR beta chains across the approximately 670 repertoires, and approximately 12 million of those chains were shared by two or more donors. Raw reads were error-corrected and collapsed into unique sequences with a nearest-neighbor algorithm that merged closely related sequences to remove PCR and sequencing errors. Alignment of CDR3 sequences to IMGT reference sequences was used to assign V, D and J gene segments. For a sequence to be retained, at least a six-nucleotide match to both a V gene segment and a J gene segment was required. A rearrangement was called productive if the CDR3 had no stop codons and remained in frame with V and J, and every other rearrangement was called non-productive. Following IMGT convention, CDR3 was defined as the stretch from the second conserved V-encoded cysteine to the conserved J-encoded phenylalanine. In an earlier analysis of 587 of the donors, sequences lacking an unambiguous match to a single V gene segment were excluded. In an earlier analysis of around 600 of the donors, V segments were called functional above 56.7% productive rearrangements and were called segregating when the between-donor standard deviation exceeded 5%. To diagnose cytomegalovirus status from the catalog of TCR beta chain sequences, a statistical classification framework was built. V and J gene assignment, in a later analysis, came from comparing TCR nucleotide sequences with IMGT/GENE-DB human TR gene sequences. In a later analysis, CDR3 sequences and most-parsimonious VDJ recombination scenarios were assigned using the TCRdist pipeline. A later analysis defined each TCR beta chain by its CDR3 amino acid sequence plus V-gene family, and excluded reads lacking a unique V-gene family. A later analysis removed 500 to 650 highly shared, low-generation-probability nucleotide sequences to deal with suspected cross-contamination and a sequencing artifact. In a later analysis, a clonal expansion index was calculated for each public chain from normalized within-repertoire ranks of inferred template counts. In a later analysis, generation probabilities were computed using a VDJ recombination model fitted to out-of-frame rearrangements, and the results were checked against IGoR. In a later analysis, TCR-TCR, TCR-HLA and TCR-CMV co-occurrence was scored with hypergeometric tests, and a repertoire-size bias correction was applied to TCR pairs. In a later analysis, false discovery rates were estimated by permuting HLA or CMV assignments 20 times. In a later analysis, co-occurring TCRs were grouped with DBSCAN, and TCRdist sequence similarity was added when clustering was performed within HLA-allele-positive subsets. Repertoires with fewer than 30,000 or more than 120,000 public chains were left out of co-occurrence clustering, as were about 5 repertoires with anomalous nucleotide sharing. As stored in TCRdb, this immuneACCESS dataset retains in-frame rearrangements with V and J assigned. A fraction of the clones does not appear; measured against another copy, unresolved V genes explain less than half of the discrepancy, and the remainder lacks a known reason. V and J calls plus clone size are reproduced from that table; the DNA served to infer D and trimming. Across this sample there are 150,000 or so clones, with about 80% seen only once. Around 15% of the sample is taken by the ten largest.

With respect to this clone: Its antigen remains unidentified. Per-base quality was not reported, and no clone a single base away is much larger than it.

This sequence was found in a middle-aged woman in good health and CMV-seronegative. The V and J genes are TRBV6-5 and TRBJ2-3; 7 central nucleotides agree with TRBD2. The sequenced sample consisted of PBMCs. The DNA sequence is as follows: TGTGCCAGCAGTCGGGGGGTTTCCGCAGATACGCAGTATTTT. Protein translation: CASSRGVSADTQYF.